These T cell receptor beta chains were read from a single sample in a study of T cell changes during pregnancy in multiple sclerosis. Only in-frame clones appear in the TCRdb table, and some are missing; sequencing was by immunoSEQ multiplex PCR. In the table there are about 81,000 clones, about 94% of which are singletons. Specimen: peripheral blood, collected in the third trimester of pregnancy. These receptors were collected from a female donor in good health, enrolled as a control in a pregnancy study. CDR3s include the opening cysteine and the closing phenylalanine or tryptophan. D genes are given only for firm matches. Clone size appears in some rows only: once, few, many, or a class for an expanded clone.

V gene	clone size	D gene	J gene	CDR3 protein	CDR3 DNA
TRBV29-1	-	-	TRBJ1-1	CSAGNREGTEAFF	TGCAGCGCTGGAAACAGGGAGGGGACTGAAGCTTTCTTT
TRBV9	-	-	TRBJ2-1	CASSAGLSSYNEQFF	TGTGCCAGCAGCGCGGGACTGAGCTCCTACAATGAGCAGTTCTTC
TRBV5-1	-	-	TRBJ2-2	CASSSSSFGTGELFF	TGCGCCAGCAGCTCTAGCTCCTTCGGCACCGGGGAGCTGTTTTTT
TRBV27	-	-	TRBJ1-1	CASSLWGDTEAFF	TGTGCCAGCAGTTTATGGGGGGACACTGAAGCTTTCTTT
TRBV5-4	-	-	TRBJ2-7	CASSFVGGHEQYF	TGTGCCAGCAGCTTTGTTGGGGGCCACGAGCAGTACTTC
TRBV4-1	-	-	TRBJ2-7	CASSPRDSSYEQYF	TGCGCCAGCAGCCCCCGGGACTCATCCTACGAGCAGTACTTC
TRBV2	few	TRBD1	TRBJ1-1	CASSVTGVDTEAFF	TGTGCCAGCAGTGTAACAGGGGTGGACACTGAAGCTTTCTTT
TRBV18	few	-	TRBJ1-1	CASSPGLDTEAFF	TGTGCCAGCTCACCTGGACTCGACACTGAAGCTTTCTTT
TRBV2	-	-	TRBJ2-2	CASSRDYEAGSGELFF	TGTGCCAGCAGTCGTGACTACGAAGCAGGATCCGGGGAGCTGTTTTTT
TRBV5-1	-	-	TRBJ1-4	CASSFADFITFDNEKLFF	TGCGCCAGCAGCTTTGCGGATTTCATTACTTTCGATAATGAAAAACTGTTTTTT
TRBV30	once	-	TRBJ2-2	CAWSAYLGGELFF	TGTGCCTGGAGTGCCTATCTCGGGGGGGAGCTGTTTTTT
TRBV4-1	-	-	TRBJ2-3	CASSQDKVSGGQYF	TGCGCCAGCAGCCAAGATAAGGTCTCCGGGGGTCAGTATTTT
TRBV21-1	-	-	TRBJ2-3	CASSKADSGNTDTQYF	TGTGCCAGCAGCAAAGCCGATAGCGGGAACACAGATACGCAGTATTTT
TRBV6-4	-	-	TRBJ2-1	CASSDPRGEERYEQFF	TGTGCCAGCAGTGACCCACGTGGAGAGGAACGGTATGAGCAGTTCTTC
TRBV9	-	TRBD2	TRBJ2-1	CASSVASKAGGVDEQFF	TGTGCCAGCAGCGTAGCAAGTAAGGCGGGAGGGGTCGATGAGCAGTTCTTC
TRBV18	-	-	TRBJ2-3	CASSPQSDTQYF	TGTGCCAGCTCACCTCAGTCAGATACGCAGTATTTT
TRBV4-1	-	TRBD1	TRBJ1-2	CASSQVGTGPYGYTF	TGCGCCAGCAGCCAAGTTGGGACAGGGCCCTATGGCTACACCTTC
TRBV28	-	TRBD1	TRBJ1-4	CASSFPQGGGEKLFF	TGTGCCAGCAGTTTTCCCCAGGGGGGTGGTGAAAAACTGTTTTTT
TRBV29-1	-	TRBD2	TRBJ2-2	CSVETSGVNTGELFF	TGCAGCGTTGAAACTAGCGGGGTGAACACCGGGGAGCTGTTTTTT
TRBV2	once	-	TRBJ2-7	CASSGGKVNEQYF	TGTGCCAGCAGTGGGGGCAAAGTTAACGAGCAGTACTTC
TRBV9	-	-	TRBJ1-1	CASSVGGETEAFF	TGTGCCAGCAGCGTAGGAGGTGAAACTGAAGCTTTCTTT
TRBV5-1	-	TRBD2	TRBJ2-1	CASSLTSGAYNEQFF	TGCGCCAGCAGCTTGACTAGCGGGGCCTACAATGAGCAGTTCTTC
TRBV15	once	-	TRBJ1-4	CATSPRTASNEKLFF	TGTGCCACCAGCCCTCGGACAGCTTCTAATGAAAAACTGTTTTTT
TRBV5-1	-	-	TRBJ1-5	CASSLAPSAENSNQPQHF	TGCGCCAGCAGCTTGGCGCCGTCCGCCGAGAATAGCAATCAGCCCCAGCATTTT
TRBV4-2	-	TRBD2	TRBJ2-5	CASSQDPGREETQYF	TGTGCCAGCAGCCAAGATCCCGGGAGGGAAGAGACCCAGTACTTC
TRBV5-1	-	TRBD2	TRBJ2-1	CASSGTSGSYNEQFF	TGCGCCAGCAGCGGTACTAGCGGATCCTACAATGAGCAGTTCTTC
TRBV5-4	few	TRBD1	TRBJ1-1	CASSRDRGNTEAFF	TGTGCCAGCAGCAGGGACAGGGGCAACACTGAAGCTTTCTTT
TRBV28	-	-	TRBJ2-7	CASSGTLRDLGYEQYF	TGTGCCAGCAGTGGCACGCTCAGGGATCTAGGCTACGAGCAGTACTTC
TRBV30	-	TRBD1	TRBJ2-3	CAWIRQGAGADTQYF	TGTGCCTGGATCCGACAGGGGGCGGGTGCAGATACGCAGTATTTT
TRBV28	-	-	TRBJ2-3	CASSLRGSDTQYF	TGTGCCAGCAGTTTAAGGGGTTCAGATACGCAGTATTTT
TRBV5-1	-	TRBD1	TRBJ2-3	CASCRDRGSTDTQYF	TGCGCCAGCTGTAGGGACAGGGGGAGCACAGATACGCAGTATTTT